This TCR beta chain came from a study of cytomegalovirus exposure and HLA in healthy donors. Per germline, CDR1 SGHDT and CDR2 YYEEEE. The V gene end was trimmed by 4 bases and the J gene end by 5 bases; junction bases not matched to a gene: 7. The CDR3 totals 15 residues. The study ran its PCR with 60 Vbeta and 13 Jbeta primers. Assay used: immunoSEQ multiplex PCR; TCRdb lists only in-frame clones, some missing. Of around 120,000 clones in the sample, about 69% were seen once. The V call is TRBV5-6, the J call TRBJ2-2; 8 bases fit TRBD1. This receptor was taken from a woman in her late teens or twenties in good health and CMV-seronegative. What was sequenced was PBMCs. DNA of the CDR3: TGTGCCAGCAGCCGACAGGGGAGGCGGACCGGGGAGCTGTTTTTT. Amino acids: CASSRQGRRTGELFF.